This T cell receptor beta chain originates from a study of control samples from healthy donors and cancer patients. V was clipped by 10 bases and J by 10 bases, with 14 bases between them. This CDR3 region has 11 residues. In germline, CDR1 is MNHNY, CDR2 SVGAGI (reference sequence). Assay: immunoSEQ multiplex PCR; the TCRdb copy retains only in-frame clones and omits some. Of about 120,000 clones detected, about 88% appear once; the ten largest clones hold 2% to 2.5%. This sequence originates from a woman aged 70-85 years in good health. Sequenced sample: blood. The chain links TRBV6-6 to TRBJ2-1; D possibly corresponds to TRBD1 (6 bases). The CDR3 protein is CATIRTDEQFF. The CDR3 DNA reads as TGTGCCACCATCAGGACAGACGAGCAGTTCTTC.